The subject of this entry is one TCR beta chain. This record belongs to a study of T cells expressing NK-cell markers. Overall study context: In the group of eight sequenced donors, seven were HCMV-seropositive and one was seronegative.

Germline lookup yields CDR1 LGHDT and CDR2 YNNKEL (reference sequence). The CDR3 sequence is 16 residues long. For TCR beta, cDNA was produced by 5'RACE template switching with UMIs. TCRdb reprocessed the 5' RACE reads and keeps a single row for each CDR3 protein, giving no DNA. The sample data list under 600,000 distinct CDR3 sequences. Specimen: blood T cells: a sorted CD56 or NKG2C T cell subset, CD4+ or CD8+ T cells, or bulk PBMC T cells (not recorded which). The V gene is TRBV3-1, the J gene TRBJ2-5; there is no DNA to check the TCRdb D call of TRBD1. The TCR originated in a woman aged 45-65 years in good health. CDR3 protein: CASSHPLIAGQETQYF.